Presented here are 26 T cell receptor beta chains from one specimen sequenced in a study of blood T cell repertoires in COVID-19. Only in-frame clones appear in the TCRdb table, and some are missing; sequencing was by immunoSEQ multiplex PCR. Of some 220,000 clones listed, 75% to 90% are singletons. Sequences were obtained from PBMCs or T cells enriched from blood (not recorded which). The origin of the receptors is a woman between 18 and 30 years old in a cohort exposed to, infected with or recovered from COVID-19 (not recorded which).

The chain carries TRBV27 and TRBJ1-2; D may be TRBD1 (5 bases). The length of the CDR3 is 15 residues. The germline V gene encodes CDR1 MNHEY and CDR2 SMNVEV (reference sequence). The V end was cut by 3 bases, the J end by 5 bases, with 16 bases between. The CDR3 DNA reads TGTGCCAGCAGTTTCCGTGGGGCCCCCGCGTATGGCTACACCTTC. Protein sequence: CASSFRGAPAYGYTF.

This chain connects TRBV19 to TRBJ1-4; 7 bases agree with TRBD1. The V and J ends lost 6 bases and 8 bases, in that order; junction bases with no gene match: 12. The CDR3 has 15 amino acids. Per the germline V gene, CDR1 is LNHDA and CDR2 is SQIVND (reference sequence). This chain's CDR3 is CASSESGTDLEKLFF. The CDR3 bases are TGTGCCAGTAGCGAATCCGGGACAGACCTAGAAAAACTGTTTTTT.

In nucleotides, the CDR3 is TGTGCCAGCAGCACCTCGGGGGGCCTGTCCTACGAGCAGTACTTC. This translates into CASSTSGGLSYEQYF. This chain uses TRBV7-9 with TRBJ2-7, with D perhaps matching TRBD2 (7 bases). Germline-derived CDR1 and CDR2 are SEHNR and FQNEAQ (reference sequence). Trimming removed 5 bases from V and 1 base from J, with 15 bases in between. CDR3 size: 15 residues.

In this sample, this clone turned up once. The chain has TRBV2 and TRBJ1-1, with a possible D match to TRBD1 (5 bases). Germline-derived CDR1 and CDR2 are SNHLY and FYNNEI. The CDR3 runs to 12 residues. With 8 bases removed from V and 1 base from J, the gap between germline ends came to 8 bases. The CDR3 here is CASGRANTEAFF. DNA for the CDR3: TGTGCCAGCGGCAGGGCGAACACTGAAGCTTTCTTT. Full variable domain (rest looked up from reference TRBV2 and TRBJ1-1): EPEVTQTPSHQVTQMGQEVILRCVPISNHLYFYWYRQILGQKVEFLVSFYNNEISEKSEIFDDQFSVERPDGSNFTLKIRSTKLEDSAMYFCASGRANTEAFFGQGTRLTVV.

CDR3 DNA: TGTGCCAGCAGCTTAGCGCCGGGTACCTACGAGCAGTACTTC. This sequence encodes CASSLAPGTYEQYF. The chain is built from TRBV7-8 and TRBJ2-7; D remains unclear. Germline values: CDR1 SGHVS, CDR2 FQNEAQ. This CDR3 has 14 residues. Trimming cost V 0 bases and J 2 bases, with 8 bases left between them.

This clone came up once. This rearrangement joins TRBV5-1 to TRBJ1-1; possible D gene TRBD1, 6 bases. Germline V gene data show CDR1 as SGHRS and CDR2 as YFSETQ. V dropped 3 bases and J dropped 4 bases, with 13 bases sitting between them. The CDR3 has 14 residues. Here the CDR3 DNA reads TGCGCCAGCAGCTCCCAGGGGCTCCGCACTGAAGCTTTCTTT. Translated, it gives CASSSQGLRTEAFF.

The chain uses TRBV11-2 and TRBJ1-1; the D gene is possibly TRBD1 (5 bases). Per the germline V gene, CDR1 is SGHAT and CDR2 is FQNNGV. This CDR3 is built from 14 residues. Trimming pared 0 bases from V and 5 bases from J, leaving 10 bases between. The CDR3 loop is CASSLDSQGTEAFF. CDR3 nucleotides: TGTGCCAGCAGCTTAGACTCGCAGGGAACTGAAGCTTTCTTT. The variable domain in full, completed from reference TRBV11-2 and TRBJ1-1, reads EAGVAQSPRYKIIEKRQSVAFWCNPISGHATLYWYQQILGQGPKLLIQFQNNGVVDDSQLPKDRFSAERLKGVDSTLKIQPAKLEDSAVYLCASSLDSQGTEAFFGQGTRLTVV.

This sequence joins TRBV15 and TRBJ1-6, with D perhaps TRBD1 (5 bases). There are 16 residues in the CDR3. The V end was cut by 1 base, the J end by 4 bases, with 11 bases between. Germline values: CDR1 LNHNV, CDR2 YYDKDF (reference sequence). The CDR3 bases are TGTGCCACCAGCAGAGGAACGACAGAATATAATTCACCCCTCCACTTT. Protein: CATSRGTTEYNSPLHF.

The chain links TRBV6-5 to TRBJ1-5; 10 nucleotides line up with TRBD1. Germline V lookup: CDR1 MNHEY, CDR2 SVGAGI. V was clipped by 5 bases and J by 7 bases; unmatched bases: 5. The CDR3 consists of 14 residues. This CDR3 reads CASSQTGGGQPQHF. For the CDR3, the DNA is TGTGCCAGCAGTCAGACAGGGGGCGGGCAGCCCCAGCATTTT.

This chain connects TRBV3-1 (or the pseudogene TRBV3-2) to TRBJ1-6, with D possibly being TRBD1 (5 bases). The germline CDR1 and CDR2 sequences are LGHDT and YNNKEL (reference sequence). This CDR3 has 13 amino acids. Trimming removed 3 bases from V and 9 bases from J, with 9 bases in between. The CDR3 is CASSHDSLSPLHF. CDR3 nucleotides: TGTGCCAGCAGCCACGACAGCCTTTCACCCCTCCACTTT.

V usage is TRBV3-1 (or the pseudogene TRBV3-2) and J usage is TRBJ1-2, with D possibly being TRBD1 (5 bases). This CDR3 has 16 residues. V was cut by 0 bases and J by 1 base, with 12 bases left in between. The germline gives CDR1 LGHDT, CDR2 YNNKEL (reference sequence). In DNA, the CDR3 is TGTGCCAGCAGCCAAGATCCAGGGAGGGGTAACTATGGCTACACCTTC. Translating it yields CASSQDPGRGNYGYTF.

The CDR3 DNA reads TGTGCCAGCAGTTTCCCGGGAGGGGACCTCATGAACACTGAAGCTTTCTTT. It is translated as CASSFPGGDLMNTEAFF. J is TRBJ1-1 and V is TRBV28, with D perhaps TRBD1 (5 bases). Trimming removed 3 bases from V and 0 bases from J, with 17 bases in between. The germline gives CDR1 MDHEN, CDR2 SYDVKM. This CDR3 has 17 amino acids.

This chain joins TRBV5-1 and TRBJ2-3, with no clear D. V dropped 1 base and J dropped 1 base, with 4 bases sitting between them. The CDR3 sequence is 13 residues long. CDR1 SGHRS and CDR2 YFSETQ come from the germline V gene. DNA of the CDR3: TGCGCCAGCAGCTTGCAGGGCACAGATACGCAGTATTTT. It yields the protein CASSLQGTDTQYF.

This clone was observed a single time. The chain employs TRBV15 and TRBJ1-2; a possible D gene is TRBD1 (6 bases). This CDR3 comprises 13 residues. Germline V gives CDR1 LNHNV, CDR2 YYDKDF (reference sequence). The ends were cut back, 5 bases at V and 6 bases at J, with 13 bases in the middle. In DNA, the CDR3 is TGTGCCACCAGCCCCGACAGGAACCATGGCTACACCTTC. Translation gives CATSPDRNHGYTF.

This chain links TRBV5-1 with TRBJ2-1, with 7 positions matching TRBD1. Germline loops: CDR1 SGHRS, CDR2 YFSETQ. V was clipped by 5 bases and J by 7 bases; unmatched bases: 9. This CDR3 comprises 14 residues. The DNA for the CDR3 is TGCGCCAGCAGACCCGGGACAGACCTTAATGAGCAGTTCTTC. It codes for CASRPGTDLNEQFF.

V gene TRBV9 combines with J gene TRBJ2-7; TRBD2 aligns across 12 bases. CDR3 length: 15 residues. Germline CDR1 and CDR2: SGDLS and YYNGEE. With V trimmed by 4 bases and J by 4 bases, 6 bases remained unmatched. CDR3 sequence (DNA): TGTGCCAGCAGCCCAGAGACTAGCGGGGGTTACGAGCAGTACTTC. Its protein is CASSPETSGGYEQYF.

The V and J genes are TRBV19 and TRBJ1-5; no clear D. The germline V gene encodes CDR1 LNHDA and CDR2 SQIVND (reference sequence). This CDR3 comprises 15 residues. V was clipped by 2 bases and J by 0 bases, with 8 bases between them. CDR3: CASSISGVSNQPQHF. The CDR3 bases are TGTGCCAGTAGTATATCCGGGGTTAGCAATCAGCCCCAGCATTTT.

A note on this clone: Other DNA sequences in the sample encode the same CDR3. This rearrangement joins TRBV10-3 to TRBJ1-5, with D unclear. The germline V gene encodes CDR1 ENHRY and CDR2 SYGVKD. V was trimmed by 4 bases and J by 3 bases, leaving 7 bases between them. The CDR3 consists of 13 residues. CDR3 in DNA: TGTGCCATCAGTGGCGGTTCCAATCAGCCCCAGCATTTT. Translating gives CAISGGSNQPQHF.

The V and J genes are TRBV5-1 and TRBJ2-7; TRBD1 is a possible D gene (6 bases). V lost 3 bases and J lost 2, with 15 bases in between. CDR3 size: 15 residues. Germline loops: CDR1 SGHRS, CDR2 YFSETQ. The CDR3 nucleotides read TGCGCCAGCAGCTCCGGAGGACAGAGTACCTACGAGCAGTACTTC. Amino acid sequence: CASSSGGQSTYEQYF. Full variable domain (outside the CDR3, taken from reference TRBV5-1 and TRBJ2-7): KAGVTQTPRYLIKTRGQQVTLSCSPISGHRSVSWYQQTPGQGLQFLFEYFSETQRNKGNFPGRFSGRQFSNSRSEMNVSTLELGDSALYLCASSSGGQSTYEQYFGPGTRLTVT.

Written as DNA, the CDR3 is TGTGCCAGTACCATTGGGACAGTCATGAACACTGAAGCTTTCTTT. The encoded protein is CASTIGTVMNTEAFF. The gene calls are TRBV19 and TRBJ1-1, with 7 bases that match TRBD1. This CDR3 is 15 amino acids long. J gave up 0 bases and V 7 bases, and 8 bases lay outside the gene matches. Germline V lookup: CDR1 LNHDA, CDR2 SQIVND (reference sequence).

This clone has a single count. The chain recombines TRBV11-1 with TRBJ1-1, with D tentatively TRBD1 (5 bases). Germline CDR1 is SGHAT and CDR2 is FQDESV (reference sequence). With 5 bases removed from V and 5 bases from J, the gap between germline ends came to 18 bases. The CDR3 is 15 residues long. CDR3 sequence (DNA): TGTGCCAGCAGCCCCATGGGATCGGGGGGTACTGAAGCTTTCTTT. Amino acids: CASSPMGSGGTEAFF.

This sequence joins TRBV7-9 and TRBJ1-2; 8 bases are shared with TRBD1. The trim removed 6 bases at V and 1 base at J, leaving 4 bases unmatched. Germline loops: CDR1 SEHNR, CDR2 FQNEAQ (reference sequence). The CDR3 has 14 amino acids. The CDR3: CASSSGQGNYGYTF. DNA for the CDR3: TGTGCCAGCAGTTCTGGACAGGGTAACTATGGCTACACCTTC.

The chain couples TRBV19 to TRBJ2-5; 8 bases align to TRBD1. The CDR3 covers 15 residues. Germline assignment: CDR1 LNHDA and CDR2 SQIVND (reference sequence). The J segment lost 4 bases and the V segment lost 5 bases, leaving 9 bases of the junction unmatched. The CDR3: CASSSGQVGRETQYF. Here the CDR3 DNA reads TGTGCCAGTAGTTCGGGACAGGTAGGGAGAGAGACCCAGTACTTC.

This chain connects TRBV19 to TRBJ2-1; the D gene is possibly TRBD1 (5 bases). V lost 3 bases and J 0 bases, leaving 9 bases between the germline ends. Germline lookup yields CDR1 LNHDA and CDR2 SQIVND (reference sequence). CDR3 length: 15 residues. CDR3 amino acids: CASSIGRGSYNEQFF. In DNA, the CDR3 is TGTGCCAGTAGTATTGGAAGGGGCTCCTACAATGAGCAGTTCTTC.

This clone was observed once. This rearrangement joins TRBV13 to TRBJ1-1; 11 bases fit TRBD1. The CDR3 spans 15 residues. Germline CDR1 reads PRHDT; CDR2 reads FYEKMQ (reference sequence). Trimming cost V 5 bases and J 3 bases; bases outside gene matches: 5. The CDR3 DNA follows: TGTGCCAGCAGCGCCTTGGGACAGGGGGACACTGAAGCTTTCTTT. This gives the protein CASSALGQGDTEAFF. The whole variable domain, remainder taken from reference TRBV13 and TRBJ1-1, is AAGVIQSPRHLIKEKRETATLKCYPIPRHDTVYWYQQGPGQDPQFLISFYEKMQSDKGSIPDRFSAQQFSDYHSELNMSSLELGDSALYFCASSALGQGDTEAFFGQGTRLTVV.

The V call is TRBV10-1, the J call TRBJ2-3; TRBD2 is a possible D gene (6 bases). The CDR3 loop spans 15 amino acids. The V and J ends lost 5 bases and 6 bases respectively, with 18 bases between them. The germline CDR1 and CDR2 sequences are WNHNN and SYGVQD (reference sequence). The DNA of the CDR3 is TGCGCCAGCAGTAACGGGAGCACAGTGTGGGATACGCAGTATTTT. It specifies CASSNGSTVWDTQYF.